This T cell receptor beta chain appears in the sequencing data of a study of OX40 agonist ivuxolimab in advanced cancers. Assay used: immunoSEQ multiplex PCR; TCRdb lists only in-frame clones, some missing. The sample lists around 45,000 clones; about 86% were seen once. The length of the CDR3 is 15 residues. Germline V gene sequence: CDR1 SQVTM, CDR2 ANQGSEA. The V gene lost 0 bases and the J gene lost 4 bases, with 14 bases spanning the gap. Sequenced here: CD4+ or CD8+ T cells sorted from blood, sampled in a trial of the OX40 agonist ivuxolimab. V usage is TRBV29-1 and J usage is TRBJ2-3; D not resolved. The sequence was obtained from an adult with an advanced solid tumor such as melanoma, head and neck, liver or kidney cancer. CDR3 DNA sequence: TGCAGCGTTGAAGATGCCTTACTTGGCCCAGATACGCAGTATTTT. Its translation is CSVEDALLGPDTQYF.